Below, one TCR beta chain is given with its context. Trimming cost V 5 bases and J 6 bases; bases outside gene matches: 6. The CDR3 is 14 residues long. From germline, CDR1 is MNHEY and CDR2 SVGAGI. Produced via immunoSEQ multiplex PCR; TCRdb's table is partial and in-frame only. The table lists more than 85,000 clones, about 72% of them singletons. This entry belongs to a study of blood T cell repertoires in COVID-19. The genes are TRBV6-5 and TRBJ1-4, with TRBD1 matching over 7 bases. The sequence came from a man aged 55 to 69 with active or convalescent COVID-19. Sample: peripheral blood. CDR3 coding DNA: TGTGCCAGCAGTCAGGACAGGTCCTATGAAAAACTGTTTTTT. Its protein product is CASSQDRSYEKLFF.